The text below deals with one TCR beta chain. No antigen is known for it. This specimen belongs to a study of T cell responses to AZD1222 COVID-19 vaccine. General study results and limits: In the spike-specific TCR repertoire, nearly half reportedly target unmutated variant regions. Spike regions recognized by vaccine-associated CD4 TCRs spanned the protein, led by 160-218 and 743-854. It should be noted that donors were predominantly white British and more often female, and clonal diversity was possibly underestimated.

The repertoire was sequenced with immunoSEQ multiplex PCR; TCRdb's copy has only in-frame clones and lacks some. This sample has 150,000 or so clones, with more than 85% found just once. The sample was peripheral blood, taken on day 0 of AZD1222 vaccination. The origin of this receptor is an adult in good health.

CDR3 sequence: CASRIRDAGLEKLFF. The CDR3 nucleotides read TGCGCCAGCAGAATACGGGACGCCGGACTTGAAAAACTGTTTTTT. The chain joins TRBV23-1 to TRBJ1-4; D may be TRBD1 (5 bases). TRBV23-1 is noted as an ORF with a role that remains uncertain. Trimming cost V 6 bases and J 7 bases, with 18 bases left between them. The CDR3 is 15 amino acids.